This TCR beta chain was documented in a study of shared clonotypes between healthy human individuals. Profiled with immunoSEQ multiplex PCR; TCRdb holds only in-frame clones, not every one. The data contain 2 million to 2.5 million clones, approximately 94% of them singletons. Looked up from germline, CDR1 is SGHRS and CDR2 is YFSETQ. Trimming removed 10 bases from V and 5 bases from J, with 9 bases in between. CDR3 size: 11 residues. Sequenced input: naive CD4+ T cells sorted from blood. The subset was: CD45RA+ positively selected. The sequence was collected from a man between 18 and 35 years old in good health. The chain uses TRBV5-1 and TRBJ1-4; D is unresolved. The chain's CDR3 is CAGRENEKLFF. CDR3 coding DNA: TGCGCCGGCCGGGAGAATGAAAAACTGTTTTTT. Full variable domain (missing parts from reference TRBV5-1 and TRBJ1-4): KAGVTQTPRYLIKTRGQQVTLSCSPISGHRSVSWYQQTPGQGLQFLFEYFSETQRNKGNFPGRFSGRQFSNSRSEMNVSTLELGDSALYLCAGRENEKLFFGSGTQLSVL.